The entry that follows covers one T cell receptor beta chain sequence. The antigen this receptor binds is unknown. The input lacks base qualities; no much larger clone sits a single base away. Library method: the immunoSEQ multiplex PCR assay. For the multiplex PCR, a mixture combining 60 forward primers for TCR Vbeta segments and 13 reverse primers for TCR Jbeta segments was used. A multiplex PCR assay on genomic DNA amplified the CDR3 region of rearranged TCR beta genes. The amplified TCR beta libraries were sequenced on the Illumina HiSeq System as 87-base-pair reads. As for the authors' bioinformatics: A later analysis counted about 80 million unique TCR beta chains across the 670 or so repertoires, and 9 million to 14 million of these chains were shared by at least two donors. Raw reads were error-corrected and collapsed into unique sequences by a nearest-neighbor algorithm in which closely related sequences were merged to remove PCR and sequencing errors. Alignment of CDR3 sequences to IMGT reference sequences was used to assign V, D and J gene segments. For a sequence to be retained, a match of at least six nucleotides was required to both a V gene segment and a J gene segment. A rearrangement counted as productive if the CDR3 had no stop codons and remained in frame with V and J, and every other rearrangement counted as non-productive. Following IMGT convention, CDR3 was defined as the stretch from the second conserved V-encoded cysteine up to the conserved J-encoded phenylalanine. The earlier analysis of approximately 500 of the donors excluded sequences that lacked an unambiguous match to a single V gene segment. In an earlier analysis of approximately 610 of the donors, V segments were called functional above 56.7% productive rearrangements and were called segregating when the between-donor standard deviation exceeded 5%. A statistical classification framework was built for diagnosing cytomegalovirus status from the catalog of TCR beta chain sequences. In a later analysis, TCR nucleotide sequences were compared against IMGT/GENE-DB human TR gene sequences so that V and J genes could be assigned. The TCRdist pipeline was used in a later analysis to assign CDR3 sequences and most-parsimonious VDJ recombination scenarios. A later analysis defined each TCR beta chain by its CDR3 amino acid sequence plus V-gene family, and excluded reads lacking a unique V-gene family. As a way to deal with suspected cross-contamination and a sequencing artifact, a later analysis dropped 450 to 600 nucleotide sequences that were highly shared and had low generation probability. For each public chain, a later analysis derived a clonal expansion index from normalized ranks of inferred template counts within each repertoire. A later analysis computed generation probabilities with a VDJ recombination model fitted to out-of-frame rearrangements, and checked the results against IGoR. In a later analysis, TCR-TCR, TCR-HLA and TCR-CMV co-occurrence was scored with hypergeometric tests, and a repertoire-size bias correction was applied to TCR pairs. False discovery rates were estimated in a later analysis by permuting HLA or CMV assignments 20 times. In a later analysis, co-occurring TCRs were grouped using DBSCAN, with TCRdist sequence similarity added in when clustering inside HLA-allele-positive subsets. Repertoires with fewer than 30,000 or more than 120,000 public chains were left out of co-occurrence clustering, as were about five repertoires with anomalous nucleotide sharing. Drawn from immuneACCESS, this table holds only the in-frame rearrangements with V and J called that TCRdb kept. Clones are partly lost; checked studies trace under half to an unresolved V gene and leave the rest unexplained. The DNA was the basis for D and trimming; V, J and clone size are from that table. Counted in this sample were roughly 100,000 clones; 60% to 85% of them appeared once. Over 4% of the sample belongs to the ten largest clones.

These data are taken from a study of cytomegalovirus exposure and HLA in healthy donors (dated by TCRdb to about 2017). In the study overall: An earlier analysis of under 600 of the donors reported 250 to 300 Gb of sequence data and some 100 million unique TCR beta sequences from about 179 million T cells. To predict cytomegalovirus infection status, the study brought together high-throughput TCR immunosequencing, statistical association of individual TCRs with disease status, and machine learning. Of the roughly 400 genotyped donors, 81% fell in the genetic ancestry cluster associated with self-reported Caucasian donors. The study was designed to test whether signatures of past pathogen exposure could be identified by cataloging public T cell receptors. Roughly 300 gigabases of sequencing data and 70 million to 95 million unique TCR sequences made up an early release that covered nearly 650 HLA-typed donors. A later genetic analysis took genome-wide SNP genotypes for about 55% of the roughly 670 donors and used that subset as a discovery cohort. HLA typing covered class I and class II loci at four-digit resolution. In addition to the first cohort of 666 subjects, a separate validation cohort of about 120 different subjects was used. A few DR-DQ haplotypes were treated as single units for association and clustering because of strong linkage in the cohort. The number of donors typed differed by locus, with 629-630 for A, B, C, DRB1 and DQB1, roughly 520 for DQA1, about 610 for DPA1, and around 460 for DPB1. All discovery cohort repertoires had been generated on a single sequencing platform. The study profiled the T cell repertoires of under 700 subjects by immunosequencing and related them to cytomegalovirus serostatus. On average, around 240,000 unique TCR beta nucleotide sequences were sequenced per donor among some 430 genotyped donors of the cohort, with about 17% of those sequences being non-productive. The later analysis used no new phenotypic data to find candidate immune exposures, relying instead on TCR beta sequences and their occurrence across donors. An earlier analysis of around 640 of the donors used high-throughput TCR beta sequencing to judge whether each TCR beta V gene segment behaved as functional or pseudogenic. Alongside the repertoire data, information on donor age, sex, ethnicity and CMV serostatus was compiled. A later analysis re-analyzed previously published TCR beta repertoires from approximately 700 donors and added high-resolution HLA genotyping to study TCR occurrence patterns. Points the paper makes about the study in general: This cohort had only TCR beta chains sequenced, and the lack of alpha or paired-chain data limited which features could be detected. Because counts were too low, 15 to 20 rarely observed V segments, including chromosome 9 orphons, were excluded from the earlier analysis of around 640 of the donors. A further reported finding was that TCR beta sequences accurately predicted the HLA-A and HLA-B alleles for most subjects in the first cohort. The only immune exposure information available for the cohort was CMV serostatus. In a later genetic analysis, a missense DCLRE1C variant was associated with V-gene and J-gene trimming of TCR beta chains, and the association was replicated in an independent cohort. In the study, 150 to 200 TCR beta chains were listed as associated with cytomegalovirus. When HLA alleles, especially DR and DQ, strongly co-occurred, TCR associations were difficult to assign to individual alleles. A few of the identified cytomegalovirus-associated TCR beta chains were confirmed in vitro to be specific for cytomegalovirus antigens. The 87-base-pair reads could not distinguish some IMGT-functional V segments, including TRBV6-2 and TRBV6-3, so those segments were excluded. A later genetic analysis reported fewer N-insertions in productive TCRs among donors in an Asian-associated ancestry cluster than the roughly 620-donor mean. Most TCR sequences were seen in very few donors, while some public TCRs were found in many individuals. A later analysis found that most CMV-associated TCR beta chains appeared HLA-restricted, with HLA associations seemingly driven largely by CMV exposure. Broadly in line with IMGT annotations, most TCR beta V segments showed up in productive rearrangements about 87% or about 30% of the time in an earlier analysis of several hundred of the donors. In a later analysis, some 17,000 TCR beta sequences were associated with specific HLA alleles at a false discovery rate of 0.05. According to the authors, the approach could potentially be generalized to other disease states and immunological phenotypes. A cluster of highly shared sequence variants was judged likely to be a technical artifact of the sequencing pipeline. The classifier was reported to diagnose cytomegalovirus status with high specificity and sensitivity in both the original and validation cohorts. Sequencing depth was assumed to be roughly uniform across donors in the presence/absence analyses, though that assumption may not hold. Because some donors lacked HLA typing at each locus, the association tests relied only on the typed subset. Compared with equally common non-associated chains, HLA-associated TCR beta chains in a later analysis were more clonally expanded and had lower generation probabilities. According to a later analysis, parvovirus B19, influenza, CMV and Epstein-Barr virus appeared linked to several top co-occurrence clusters. In a later analysis, the rate of TCR association differed among HLA loci, with DRB1 alleles having the most associated TCRs and HLA-C alleles having the fewest. Linkage disequilibrium might explain the correlated functional status among segregating V segments, but an unknown experimental factor could not be ruled out.

CDR1 LGHNA and CDR2 YSLEER are derived from the germline V gene. Trimming at the junction amounts to 6 bases on V and 2 bases on J, and the germline ends lie 22 bases apart. Spanning cysteine to phenylalanine, the CDR3 consists of 18 amino acids. Only the CDR3 region is kept as DNA, spanning 54 bases read in frame from base 1. The cohort consisted of 600 to 750 healthy bone marrow donors. Cohort members were all nominally healthy when sampled, although unrecorded immune exposures were likely present. The donor tested CMV seropositive, placing the donor among the roughly 300 seropositive members of the cohort. A peripheral blood sample was provided by each donor, and peripheral blood mononuclear cells were used for TCR beta sequencing. Genomic DNA extraction from the blood cell samples was performed with the Qiagen DNeasy Blood Extraction Kit.

The sequencing input was PBMCs. The rearranged chain carries TRBV4-3 and TRBJ1-4; the D region possibly corresponds to TRBD1 (6 bases align). The receptor was derived from a female donor in good health and CMV-seropositive. The bases are TGCGCCAGCAGTCCAAAAAGGACAGCGACTATCACTAATGAAAAACTGTTTTTT. This translates into CASSPKRTATITNEKLFF.